These 20 T cell receptor beta chains were all obtained from the same sample, sequenced in a study of blood T cells in healthy people across ages. A sample-barcoded 5' primer and a J-beta primer mix were used in a second PCR of roughly 7 to 12 cycles. One entry per CDR3 protein, called by TCRdb with MiXCR from the 5' RACE reads. The data show about 580,000 distinct CDR3 sequences, more than 45% seen once. The source material was blood. Source of these receptors: an elderly man in good health.

The chain combines TRBV11-2 with TRBJ2-7; D may be TRBD1 or TRBD2 (5 bases each). CDR1 SGHAT and CDR2 FQNNGV come from the germline V gene. V was trimmed by 5 bases and J by 7 bases, leaving 15 bases between them. The CDR3 runs 13 residues. CDR3 amino acids: CASSQREGREQYF. DNA of the CDR3: TGTGCCAGCAGCCAACGTGAGGGACGGGAGCAGTACTTC.

This sequence joins TRBV12-3 or TRBV12-4 and TRBJ1-6; maybe TRBD1 (5 bases). This CDR3 region has 14 residues. Deletions cut 5 bases from V and 10 bases from J, with 15 bases between. The CDR3 is CASSASGQASPLHF. The CDR3 DNA reads TGTGCCAGCAGTGCATCAGGGCAAGCATCACCCCTCCACTTT.

The chain carries TRBV6-2 or TRBV6-3 and TRBJ2-7; 9 bases align to TRBD2. The V segment lost 11 bases and the J segment 7 bases; nucleotides outside the gene matches: 12. The CDR3 sequence is 13 residues long. Germline V gene lookup returns CDR1 MNHEY and CDR2 SVGEGT. DNA for the CDR3: TGTGCCGTCAAGCGGGAGGATGTCAATGAGCAGTACTTC. Translated: CAVKREDVNEQYF.

This clonotype was seen a single time. One end of the junction does not line up with germline, which may come from a read error. V usage is TRBV11-2 and J usage is TRBJ1-1; no clear D. The CDR3 loop spans 14 amino acids. Per the germline V gene, CDR1 is SGHAT and CDR2 is FQNNGV. The CDR3 protein is CASSPHGVGTEAFF. CDR3 in DNA: TGCGCCAGCAGCCCACATGGGGTGGGCACTGAAGCTTTCTTT.

The DNA for the CDR3 is TGCGCCAGCAGCCAAGATGGAAATGGTGATACGCAGTATTTT. Protein sequence: CASSQDGNGDTQYF. The rearrangement uses TRBV4-3 and TRBJ2-3; D not resolved. Germline V gene sequence: CDR1 LGHNA, CDR2 YSLEER. This CDR3 contains 14 residues. The V gene lost 0 bases and the J gene lost 6 bases, with 10 bases spanning the gap.

This sequence joins TRBV20-1 and TRBJ1-6; TRBD1 matches at 7 bases. Germline CDR1 reads DFQATT; CDR2 reads SNEGSKA (reference sequence). The V gene end was trimmed by 3 bases and the J gene end by 3 bases; junction bases not matched to a gene: 5. This CDR3 has 15 amino acids. In DNA, the CDR3 is TGCAGTGCTAGTCGGGGACAGAGCTATAATTCACCCCTCCACTTT. Protein sequence: CSASRGQSYNSPLHF.

The V and J genes are TRBV4-1 and TRBJ1-4; D perhaps matches TRBD1 (6 bases). Trimming removed 3 bases from V and 8 bases from J, with 19 bases in between. The CDR3 spans 16 residues. Germline CDR1 is MGHRA and CDR2 is YSYEKL. The CDR3 region is CASSHQSRGMEEKLFF. CDR3 coding DNA: TGCGCCAGCAGCCACCAAAGCAGGGGAATGGAAGAAAAACTGTTTTTT.

This clonotype turned up a few times. This may come from a read error, since a much larger clone is one base off. The genes are TRBV6-6 and TRBJ2-7; D uncertain. The germline V and J ends were trimmed by 6 bases and 6 bases, with 18 bases remaining between them. Germline V gene sequence: CDR1 MNHNY, CDR2 SVGAGI (reference sequence). The CDR3 is made up of 14 amino acids. The CDR3 is CASSLGRPLGEQYF. In DNA, the CDR3 is TGTGCCAGCAGCCTCGGCAGGCCACTTGGCGAGCAGTACTTC.

V usage is TRBV6-2 or TRBV6-3 and J usage is TRBJ2-1; 8 positions agree with TRBD2. The CDR3 spans 16 residues. V trimming: 6 bases; J trimming: 6 bases; junction bases outside the gene matches: 13. The germline gives CDR1 MNHEY, CDR2 SVGEGT. CDR3 DNA sequence: TGTGCCAGCAGCGGGGGGGCAGCGGGAAGTATCAATGAGCAGTTCTTC. It yields the protein CASSGGAAGSINEQFF.

Worth noting for this clonotype: Germline is not matched at one junction end, which may reflect a read error. The CDR3 nucleotides read TGTGCCAGCAGTCTACAGGGCCATAGCTCTGGGGCCAACGTCCCGACTTTC. Translated: CASSLQGHSSGANVPTF. The chain has TRBV6-2 or TRBV6-3 and TRBJ2-6; perhaps TRBD1 as D (6 bases). The CDR3 consists of 17 residues. Germline CDR1 is MNHEY and CDR2 is SVGEGT.

This chain links TRBV5-1 with TRBJ1-2; perhaps TRBD1 as D (5 bases). The ends were cut back, 4 bases at V and 4 bases at J, with 14 bases in the middle. CDR3 length equals 14 residues. Per the germline V gene, CDR1 is SGHRS and CDR2 is YFSETQ. CDR3 sequence (DNA): TGCGCCAGCAGCCCGACGGGGGTGGTCTATGGCTACACCTTC. Translated, it gives CASSPTGVVYGYTF.

This chain connects TRBV6-5 to TRBJ1-1; 11 nucleotides line up with TRBD1. Germline V gene lookup returns CDR1 MNHEY and CDR2 SVGAGI. CDR3 length: 15 amino acids. The V gene end was trimmed by 5 bases and the J gene end by 4 bases; junction bases not matched to a gene: 6. In nucleotides, the CDR3 is TGTGCCAGCAGTACCGGGGACAGGGGGGGCACTGAAGCTTTCTTT. Its translation is CASSTGDRGGTEAFF.

The chain employs TRBV15 and TRBJ2-3; no definite D call. The germline V gene has CDR1 LNHNV and CDR2 YYDKDF (reference sequence). The CDR3 spans 15 residues. The V gene lost 0 bases and the J gene lost 2 bases, with 9 bases spanning the gap. The CDR3 nucleotides are TGTGCCACCAGCAGAGATGAGCGCGTCACAGATACGCAGTATTTT. Translation: CATSRDERVTDTQYF.

In its sample, this clonotype was seen a few times. V usage is TRBV27 and J usage is TRBJ1-1; D unclear. The germline CDR1 and CDR2 sequences are MNHEY and SMNVEV (reference sequence). CDR3 size: 14 residues. Trimming left V 6 bases short and J 5 bases short, with 16 bases between. In DNA, the CDR3 is TGTGCCAGCAGCCCCCTCCCCATCGTAACTGAAGCTTTCTTT. Translated: CASSPLPIVTEAFF.

The chain joins TRBV12-3 or TRBV12-4 to TRBJ1-2; tentatively, D is TRBD1 (5 bases). Trimming took 1 base from V and 3 from J, leaving 12 bases between them. This CDR3 has 15 amino acids. This chain's CDR3 is CASSLDQAGDYGYTF. Written as DNA, the CDR3 is TGTGCCAGCAGTTTAGATCAGGCGGGGGACTATGGCTACACCTTC.

The chain couples TRBV20-1 to TRBJ2-1; 10 nucleotides line up with TRBD2. V lost 3 bases, J lost 7 bases, and 12 bases stayed unmatched. The CDR3 runs 16 residues. Germline V gene sequence: CDR1 DFQATT, CDR2 SNEGSKA (reference sequence). The CDR3 spells CSASSLAGATWNEQFF. The CDR3 DNA reads TGCAGTGCTAGTAGTCTAGCGGGGGCCACCTGGAATGAGCAGTTCTTC.

The table lists this clonotype with a few counts. This sequence joins TRBV7-2 and TRBJ2-3, with D possibly matching TRBD1 (5 bases). Germline V CDR1 and CDR2: SGHTA, FQGNSA. The V gene lost 1 base and the J gene lost 6 bases, with 14 bases spanning the gap. The CDR3 is made up of 15 amino acids. The CDR3 reads CASSLVAGPVDTQYF. CDR3 in DNA: TGTGCCAGCAGCTTAGTCGCAGGGCCGGTGGATACGCAGTATTTT.

The V gene is TRBV20-1, the J gene TRBJ1-5, with D possibly TRBD1 on 6 matching bases. The CDR3 extends over 15 amino acids. Germline CDR1 DFQATT, CDR2 SNEGSKA (reference sequence). The V and J ends lost 6 bases and 0 bases respectively, with 15 bases between them. CDR3: CSARGTPYSNQPQHF. CDR3 in DNA: TGCAGTGCGCGCGGGACACCTTATAGCAATCAGCCCCAGCATTTT.

This clonotype was detected only once. In DNA, the CDR3 is TGTGCCAGCAGCTTAAGTCTAGCGGGGACCCCCGGGGAGCTGTTTTTT. It specifies CASSLSLAGTPGELFF. This chain links TRBV7-2 with TRBJ2-2; TRBD2 matches at 9 bases. Germline CDR1 SGHTA, CDR2 FQGNSA. The junction had 7 bases not matched to a gene; V was cut back by 2 bases and J by 6 bases. This CDR3 region has 16 residues.

This chain joins TRBV7-9 and TRBJ2-5, with 7 nucleotides matching TRBD1. The CDR3 is 16 amino acids. Unmatched junction bases numbered 10, after V lost 4 bases and J lost 2 bases. Germline loops: CDR1 SEHNR, CDR2 FQNEAQ (reference sequence). The CDR3 region has the DNA TGTGCCAGCAGCTCGGACAGGCCGTGGACTCAAGAGACCCAGTACTTC. Its protein product is CASSSDRPWTQETQYF.